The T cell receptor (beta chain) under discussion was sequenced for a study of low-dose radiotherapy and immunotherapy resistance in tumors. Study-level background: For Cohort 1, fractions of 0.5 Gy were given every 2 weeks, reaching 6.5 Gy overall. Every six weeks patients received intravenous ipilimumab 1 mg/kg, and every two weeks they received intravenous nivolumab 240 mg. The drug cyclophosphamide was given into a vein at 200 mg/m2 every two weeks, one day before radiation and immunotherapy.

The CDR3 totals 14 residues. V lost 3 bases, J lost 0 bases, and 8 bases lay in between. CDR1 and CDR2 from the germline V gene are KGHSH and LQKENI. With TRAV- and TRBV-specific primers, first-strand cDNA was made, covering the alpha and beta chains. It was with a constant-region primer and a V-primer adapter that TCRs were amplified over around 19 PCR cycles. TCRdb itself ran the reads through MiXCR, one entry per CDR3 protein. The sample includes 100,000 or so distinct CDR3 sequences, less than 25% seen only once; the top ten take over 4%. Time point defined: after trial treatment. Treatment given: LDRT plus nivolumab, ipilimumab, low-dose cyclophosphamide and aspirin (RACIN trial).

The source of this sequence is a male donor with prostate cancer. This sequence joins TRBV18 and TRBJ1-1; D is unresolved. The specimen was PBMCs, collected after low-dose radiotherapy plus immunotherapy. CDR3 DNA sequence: TGTGCCAGCTCACCCACAGAGATGAACACTGAAGCTTTCTTT. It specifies CASSPTEMNTEAFF. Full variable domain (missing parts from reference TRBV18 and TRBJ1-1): NAGVMQNPRHLVRRRGQEARLRCSPMKGHSHVYWYRQLPEEGLKFMVYLQKENIIDESGMPKERFSAEFPKEGPSILRIQQVVRGDSAAYFCASSPTEMNTEAFFGQGTRLTVV.